This T cell receptor beta chain was captured by sequencing in a study of blood T cell repertoires in COVID-19. In the study overall: The origin of the acute and convalescent COVID-19 samples was the United States, Italy and Spain. From T cells, B-cell-depleted T cells, or PBMCs came the material, which was cDNA or gDNA.

In the original analysis: Counts of nucleated cells, estimated from reference gene primer amplification, were obtained. Repertoires were generated with immunoSEQ multiplex PCR, while TCRdb's copy carries only in-frame clones and drops some. V, J and clone size reflect that table, while D and trimming were determined from the DNA. The table shows some 48,000 clones, with 84% occurring only once. Germline V gene sequence: CDR1 SGHVS, CDR2 FQNEAQ. Germline trimming cut 5 bases from V and 7 bases from J; bases unmatched to any gene: 14. The CDR3 totals 17 residues. Sequences were obtained from peripheral blood. This TCR derives from a man over 45 with acute or convalescent COVID-19. V usage is TRBV7-8 and J usage is TRBJ1-4; 9 nucleotides align to TRBD1. The CDR3 is CASSQIFGQGSFEKLFF. The DNA for the CDR3 is TGTGCCAGCAGCCAAATATTCGGACAGGGGTCGTTTGAAAAACTGTTTTTT. The full variable domain, in which reference TRBV7-8 and TRBJ1-4 provide the parts outside the CDR3, is GAGVSQSPRYKVAKRGQDVALRCDPISGHVSLFWYQQALGQGPEFLTYFQNEAQLDKSGLPSDRFFAERPEGSVSTLKIQRTQQEDSAVYLCASSQIFGQGSFEKLFFGSGTQLSVL.